Listed below are T cell receptor beta chains from one sample, sequenced in a study of T cells in Graves' hyperthyroidism and ophthalmopathy. TCRdb fed the multiplex PCR reads into MiXCR, producing one record per CDR3 protein. There are about 540,000 distinct CDR3 sequences in the sample; 40% to 55% occur only once, and about 8.2% lies in the top ten. Sequencing input: peripheral blood or thyroid tissue (not recorded which). The receptor source for this set is a woman under 30 with Graves' hyperthyroidism. CDR3s include the opening cysteine and the closing phenylalanine or tryptophan. D genes are given only for firm matches. Rows give clone size only sometimes, using once, few, many, or a class for an expanded clone.

length	size	V	D	J	DNA	CDR3
13	few	TRBV20-1	-	TRBJ1-2	TGCAGTGCTAGAGATGAACAGGACTATGGCTACACCTTC	CSARDEQDYGYTF
13	-	TRBV10-1	-	TRBJ2-2	TGCGCCAGCCAGCGGGCGAACACCGGGGAGCTGTTTTTT	CASQRANTGELFF
13	few	TRBV2	-	TRBJ2-2	TGTGCCAGCCGGGACCTAAACACCGGGGAGCTGTTTTTT	CASRDLNTGELFF
16	-	TRBV5-1	-	TRBJ2-7	TGCGCCAGCAGCTTGGCCGGGGGTGTCGGCTCCTACGAGCAGTACTTC	CASSLAGGVGSYEQYF
19	-	TRBV25-1	-	TRBJ1-6	TGTGCCAGCAGTGACGATCTCCGAGGAAGCAGGGTTTATAATTCACCCCTCCACTTT	CASSDDLRGSRVYNSPLHF
16	-	TRBV20-1	-	TRBJ1-5	TGCAGTGCTAGCGCGGGACCCACTCTGAGCAATCAGCCCCAGCATTTT	CSASAGPTLSNQPQHF
16	-	TRBV10-3	-	TRBJ2-5	TGTGCCAGCAGTTACTCACCGGGACGGATCCAAGAGACCCAGTACTTC	CASSYSPGRIQETQYF
12	few	TRBV29-1	-	TRBJ1-2	TGCAGCGTTGGGGTGGCTGGCTATGGCTACACCTTC	CSVGVAGYGYTF
14	-	TRBV29-1	-	TRBJ2-5	TGCAGCGTTGTGGCAGACAACCTCCAAGAGACCCAGTACTTC	CSVVADNLQETQYF
12	-	TRBV20-1	-	TRBJ2-7	TGCAGTGCTGCCTACAGGTCCCTCGAGCAGTACTTC	CSAAYRSLEQYF
14	-	TRBV29-1	-	TRBJ2-5	TGCAGCGTTGAAGATCCAACACTTCGGGAGACCCAGTACTTC	CSVEDPTLRETQYF
11	-	TRBV29-1	-	TRBJ1-5	TGCAGCTCGGGACCCGGGCAGCCCCAGCATTTT	CSSGPGQPQHF
15	few	TRBV20-1	TRBD1	TRBJ1-5	TGCAGTGCTAGAGATCAGGGGGCAGGCAATCAGCCCCAGCATTTT	CSARDQGAGNQPQHF
14	-	TRBV10-3	-	TRBJ2-6	TGTGCCATCAGTATGGGAGGTGGGGCCAACGTCCTGACTTTC	CAISMGGGANVLTF
15	few	TRBV7-8	-	TRBJ2-6	TGTGCCAGCAGCCGCGGGACAGCTGGGGCCAACGTCCTGACTTTC	CASSRGTAGANVLTF
13	-	TRBV7-9	-	TRBJ1-5	TGTGCCAGCAGGGGGGCACAAGGACAGCCCCAGCATTTT	CASRGAQGQPQHF
13	few	TRBV20-1	-	TRBJ2-5	TGCAGTGCTATCGGGTCTCCAAGGGAGACCCAGTACTTC	CSAIGSPRETQYF
14	few	TRBV5-1	-	TRBJ2-7	TGCGCCAGCAGCGGGGGGACTCGGGGACACGAGCAGTACTTC	CASSGGTRGHEQYF
15	-	TRBV19	TRBD1	TRBJ2-2	TGTGCCAGTGCACGAATGGACAGGTCTACCGGGGAGCTGTTTTTT	CASARMDRSTGELFF
16	-	TRBV7-2	-	TRBJ1-3	TGTGCCAGCAGCCCCAGAACAGGGTGGAAAGGAAACACCATATATTTT	CASSPRTGWKGNTIYF
17	-	TRBV29-1	TRBD1	TRBJ1-1	TGCAGCGTTGTAGGGGGCGGGACAGGGTTGCCGGACACTGAAGCTTTCTTT	CSVVGGGTGLPDTEAFF
11	once	TRBV25-1	-	TRBJ1-2	TGCGCCAGCAGCTGGGGCTATGGCCACACCTTC	CASSWGYGHTF
14	many	TRBV2	-	TRBJ2-7	TGTGCCAGCAGTGATGAGACGGGATTCAACGAGCAGTACTTC	CASSDETGFNEQYF
14	-	TRBV24-1	TRBD1	TRBJ1-2	TGTGCCACCAGTGATGCGGGACAGGGCCTTGGCTACACCTTC	CATSDAGQGLGYTF
15	many	TRBV24-1	-	TRBJ2-5	TGTGCCACCAGTGAGGCGATGGGGGTCCGAGAGACCCAGTACTTC	CATSEAMGVRETQYF
14	many	TRBV7-8	-	TRBJ2-5	TGTGCCAGCAGCTTAGTTCCTAGCAAGGAGACCCAGTACTTC	CASSLVPSKETQYF
17	-	TRBV5-1	TRBD1	TRBJ2-2	TGCGCCAGCAGCTTGTCTCCGGGACAGGGGAGTGACGGGGAGCTGTTTTTT	CASSLSPGQGSDGELFF
12	many	TRBV7-9	-	TRBJ1-6	TGTGCCAGCAGCTTACAGTCGTCACCCCTCCACTTT	CASSLQSSPLHF
14	few	TRBV7-3	TRBD1	TRBJ1-1	TGTGCCAGCAGCTTTCCCGGGACAGGGTTTGAAGCTTTCTTT	CASSFPGTGFEAFF
13	-	TRBV29-1	-	TRBJ2-5	TGCAGCGTCGGAAGGCGGTACCAAGAGACCCAGTACTTC	CSVGRRYQETQYF
11	few	TRBV20-1	-	TRBJ1-1	TGCAGTGCTCCCGCGCGCACTGAAGCTTTCTTT	CSAPARTEAFF
16	-	TRBV2	-	TRBJ1-6	TGTGCCAGCAGTTTACCCCAGGGAGGAGGAAATTCACCCCTCCACTTT	CASSLPQGGGNSPLHF
13	-	TRBV12-3/TRBV12-4	-	TRBJ1-1	TGTGCCAGCAGTTTAGGGATGGCCACTGAAGCTTTCTTT	CASSLGMATEAFF
13	-	TRBV25-1	-	TRBJ2-7	TGTGCCAGCAGTGAACGCGGGGCCTACGAGCAGTACTTC	CASSERGAYEQYF
13	-	TRBV29-1	TRBD1	TRBJ2-5	TGCAGCGTTGAGGACAGGGCGGTCGTGATCCAGTACTTC	CSVEDRAVVIQYF
13	-	TRBV7-3	-	TRBJ1-5	TGTGCCAGCAGCTCCGGGAAGGGCGAGCCCCAGCATTTT	CASSSGKGEPQHF
13	-	TRBV7-2	-	TRBJ2-2	TGTGCCAGCAGCTTACAGCCTCCGGGGGAGCTGTTTTTT	CASSLQPPGELFF
14	-	TRBV2	-	TRBJ1-2	TGTGCCAGCAGTGAAGTCCCGCGGGGCGAGGGCTACACCTTC	CASSEVPRGEGYTF
18	few	TRBV29-1	TRBD2	TRBJ2-5	TGCAGCGTTGGGGGACTAGCGCGGTTAGATGACAGTCAAGAGACCCAGTACTTC	CSVGGLARLDDSQETQYF
15	-	TRBV2	TRBD1	TRBJ2-1	TGTGCCAGCGGCTCCGGGACAGGGGCCTACAATGAGCAGTTCTTC	CASGSGTGAYNEQFF
13	-	TRBV19	-	TRBJ1-5	TGTGCCAGTAGAGGGGGGAACGGGGAGACCCAGCATTTT	CASRGGNGETQHF
14	-	TRBV29-1	-	TRBJ1-2	TGCAGCGTTGTGTTCGGCGGGACGGGAGATGGCTACACCTTC	CSVVFGGTGDGYTF
13	-	TRBV20-1	-	TRBJ1-1	TGCAGTGCTAGATCGACAGCGAACACTGAAGCTTTCTTT	CSARSTANTEAFF
15	-	TRBV20-1	-	TRBJ1-5	TGCAGTGCTAGAGATCCGGGATATAGCAATCAGCCCCAGCATTTT	CSARDPGYSNQPQHF
15	-	TRBV5-1	-	TRBJ1-5	TGCGCCAGCAGCTTGGACGGGACACCGAGACAGCCCCAGCATTTT	CASSLDGTPRQPQHF
15	-	TRBV11-1	-	TRBJ1-1	TGTGCCAGCTCGCCCACCCTAGCTGTGAACACTGAAGCTTTCTTT	CASSPTLAVNTEAFF
14	few	TRBV9	TRBD1	TRBJ2-2	TGTGCCAGCAGCGTCGGACAGGGGGCCGGGGAGCTGTTTTTT	CASSVGQGAGELFF
13	-	TRBV29-1	TRBD1	TRBJ1-5	TGCAGCGTTGAAGAACAGGGGGGGCAGCCCCAGCATTTT	CSVEEQGGQPQHF
14	-	TRBV2	-	TRBJ1-5	TGTGCCAGCTCACCATCTTGGGACCTGGGGCCCCAGCATTTT	CASSPSWDLGPQHF
14	-	TRBV4-2	-	TRBJ2-7	TGTGCCAGCAGCCAAGATCTGGCTAACTACGAGCAGTACTTC	CASSQDLANYEQYF
16	-	TRBV10-1	TRBD1	TRBJ2-7	TGCGCCAGTCGCCCTCCGGGACAGGGGGCAAGACACGAGCGGTACTTC	CASRPPGQGARHERYF
15	-	TRBV7-9	TRBD2	TRBJ2-5	TGTGCCAGCAGCGATGCGGGAGGAGGTATTGAGACCCAGTACTTC	CASSDAGGGIETQYF
17	-	TRBV20-1	TRBD2	TRBJ2-7	TGCAGTGCCAGCGGGACTAGCGGGAGAGCGTTACTTTACGAGCAGTACTTC	CSASGTSGRALLYEQYF
12	-	TRBV2	-	TRBJ2-3	TGTGCCAGCAGTGAAGCCGTGCTTACGCAGTATTTT	CASSEAVLTQYF
14	many	TRBV20-1	-	TRBJ2-7	TGCAGTGCTGGCCCGGGACACAGCTCCTACGAGCAGTACTTC	CSAGPGHSSYEQYF
15	-	TRBV2	TRBD1	TRBJ2-7	TGTGCCAGCGAACCGGGGACAGGGGGCTCCTACGAGCAGTACTTC	CASEPGTGGSYEQYF
14	-	TRBV25-1	TRBD1	TRBJ1-2	TGTGCCAGCAGGAGAGGGGACAGGCACTATGGCTACACCTTC	CASRRGDRHYGYTF
14	-	TRBV20-1	-	TRBJ2-1	TGCAGTGCTAGAGATCAGGGCCGAGGCAATGAGCAGTTCTTC	CSARDQGRGNEQFF
14	-	TRBV25-1	TRBD1	TRBJ2-5	TGTGCCAGCAGTGTGGGACAGGGTATAGAGACCCAGTACTTC	CASSVGQGIETQYF